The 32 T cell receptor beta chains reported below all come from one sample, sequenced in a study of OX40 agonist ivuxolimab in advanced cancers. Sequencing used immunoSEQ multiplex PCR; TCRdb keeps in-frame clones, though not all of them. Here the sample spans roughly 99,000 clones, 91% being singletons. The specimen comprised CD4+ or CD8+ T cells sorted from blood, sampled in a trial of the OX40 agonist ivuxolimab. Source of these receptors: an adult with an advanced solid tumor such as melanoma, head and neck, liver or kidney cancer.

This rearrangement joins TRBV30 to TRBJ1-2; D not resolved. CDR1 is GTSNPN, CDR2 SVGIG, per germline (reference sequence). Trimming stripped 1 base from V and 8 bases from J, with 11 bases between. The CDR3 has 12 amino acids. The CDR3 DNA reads TGTGCCTGGAGTGCCCTCCTTGGGGGCTACACCTTC. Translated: CAWSALLGGYTF.

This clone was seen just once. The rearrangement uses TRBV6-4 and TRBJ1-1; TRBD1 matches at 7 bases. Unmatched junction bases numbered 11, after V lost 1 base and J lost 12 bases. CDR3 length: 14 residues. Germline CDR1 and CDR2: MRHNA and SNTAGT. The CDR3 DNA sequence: TGTGCCAGCAGTGACTGGGGGGACAGCGGATCAACTTTCTTT. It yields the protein CASSDWGDSGSTFF.

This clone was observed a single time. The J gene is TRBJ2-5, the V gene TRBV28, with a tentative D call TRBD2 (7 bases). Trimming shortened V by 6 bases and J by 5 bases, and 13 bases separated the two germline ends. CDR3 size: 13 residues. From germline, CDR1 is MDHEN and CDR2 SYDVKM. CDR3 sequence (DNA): TGTGCCAGCAGGCCCGCGGGGGCCGAGACCCAGTACTTC. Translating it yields CASRPAGAETQYF.

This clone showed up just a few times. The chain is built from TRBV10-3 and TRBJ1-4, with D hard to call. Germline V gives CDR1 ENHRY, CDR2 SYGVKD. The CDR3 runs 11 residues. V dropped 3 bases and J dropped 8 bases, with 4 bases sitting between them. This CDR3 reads CAISDLEKLFF. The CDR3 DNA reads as TGTGCCATCAGTGATTTGGAAAAACTGTTTTTT.

The CDR3 DNA reads as TGTGCCAGCAGCCCTCGGACACAGAACACTGAAGCTTTCTTT. Its translation is CASSPRTQNTEAFF. The V gene is TRBV11-2, the J gene TRBJ1-1; weak D call: TRBD1 (5 bases). Germline CDR1 SGHAT, CDR2 FQNNGV. V shed 5 bases and J shed 1 base, with 11 bases lying between them. The CDR3 extends over 14 amino acids. The full variable domain, rest sourced from reference TRBV11-2 and TRBJ1-1, is EAGVAQSPRYKIIEKRQSVAFWCNPISGHATLYWYQQILGQGPKLLIQFQNNGVVDDSQLPKDRFSAERLKGVDSTLKIQPAKLEDSAVYLCASSPRTQNTEAFFGQGTRLTVV.

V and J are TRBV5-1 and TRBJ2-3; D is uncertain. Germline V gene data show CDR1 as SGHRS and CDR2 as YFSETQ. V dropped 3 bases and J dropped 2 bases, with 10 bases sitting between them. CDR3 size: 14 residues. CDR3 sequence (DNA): TGCGCCAGCAGCTCACGGTCCCACACAGATACGCAGTATTTT. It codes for CASSSRSHTDTQYF.

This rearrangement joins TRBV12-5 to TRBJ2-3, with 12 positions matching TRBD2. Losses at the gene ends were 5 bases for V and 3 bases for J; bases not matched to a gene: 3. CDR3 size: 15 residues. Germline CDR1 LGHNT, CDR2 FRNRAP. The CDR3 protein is CASGPTSGRTDTQYF. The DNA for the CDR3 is TGTGCTAGTGGTCCGACTAGCGGGAGAACAGATACGCAGTATTTT. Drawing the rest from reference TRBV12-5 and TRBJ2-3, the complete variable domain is DARVTQTPRHKVTEMGQEVTMRCQPILGHNTVFWYRQTMMQGLELLAYFRNRAPLDDSGMPKDRFSAEMPDATLATLKIQPSEPRDSAVYFCASGPTSGRTDTQYFGPGTRLTVL.

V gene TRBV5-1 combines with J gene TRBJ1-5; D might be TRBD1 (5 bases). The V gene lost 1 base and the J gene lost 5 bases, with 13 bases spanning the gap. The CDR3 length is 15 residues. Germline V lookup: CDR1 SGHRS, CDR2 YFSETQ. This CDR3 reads CASSLIPGWDQPQHF. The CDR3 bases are TGCGCCAGCAGCTTGATACCAGGGTGGGATCAGCCCCAGCATTTT.

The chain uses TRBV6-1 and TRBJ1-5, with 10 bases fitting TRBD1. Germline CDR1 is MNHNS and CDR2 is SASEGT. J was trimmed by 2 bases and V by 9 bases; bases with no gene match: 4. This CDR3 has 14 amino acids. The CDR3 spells CASGQGGGNQPQHF. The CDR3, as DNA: TGTGCCAGTGGACAGGGGGGCGGCAATCAGCCCCAGCATTTT.

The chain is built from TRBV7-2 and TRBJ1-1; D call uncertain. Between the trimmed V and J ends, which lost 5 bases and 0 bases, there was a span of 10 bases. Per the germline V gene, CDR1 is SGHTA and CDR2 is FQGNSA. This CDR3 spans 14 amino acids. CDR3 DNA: TGTGCCAGCAGCCGTGGGGTGGTGAACACTGAAGCTTTCTTT. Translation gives CASSRGVVNTEAFF.

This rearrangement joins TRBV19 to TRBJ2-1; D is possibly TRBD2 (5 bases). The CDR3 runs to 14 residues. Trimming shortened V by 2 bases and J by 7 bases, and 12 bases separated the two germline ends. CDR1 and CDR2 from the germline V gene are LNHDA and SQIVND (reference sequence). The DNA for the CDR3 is TGTGCCAGTAGTATACCGGGGAACTGGAATGAGCAGTTCTTC. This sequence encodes CASSIPGNWNEQFF.

The CDR3 loop reads CASSVAPGTPLTTEAFF. DNA of the CDR3: TGTGCCAGCAGCGTAGCCCCCGGGACACCCCTAACCACTGAAGCTTTCTTT. The chain combines TRBV9 with TRBJ1-1; D possibly corresponds to TRBD1 (6 bases). The CDR3 totals 17 residues. Trimming removed 0 bases from V and 4 bases from J, with 19 bases in between. CDR1 is SGDLS and CDR2 is YYNGEE in the germline V gene.

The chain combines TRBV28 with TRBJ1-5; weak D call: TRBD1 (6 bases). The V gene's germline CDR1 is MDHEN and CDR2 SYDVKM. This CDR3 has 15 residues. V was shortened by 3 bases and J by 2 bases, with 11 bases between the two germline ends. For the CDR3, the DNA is TGTGCCAGCAGTTTCCCCGGGGGCGGCAATCAGCCCCAGCATTTT. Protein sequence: CASSFPGGGNQPQHF.

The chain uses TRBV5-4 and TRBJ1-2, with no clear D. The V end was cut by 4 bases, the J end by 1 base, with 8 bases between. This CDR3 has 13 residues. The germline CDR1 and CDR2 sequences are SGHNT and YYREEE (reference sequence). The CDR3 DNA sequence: TGTGCCAGCAGCCAGGAGGGTAACTATGGCTACACCTTC. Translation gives CASSQEGNYGYTF.

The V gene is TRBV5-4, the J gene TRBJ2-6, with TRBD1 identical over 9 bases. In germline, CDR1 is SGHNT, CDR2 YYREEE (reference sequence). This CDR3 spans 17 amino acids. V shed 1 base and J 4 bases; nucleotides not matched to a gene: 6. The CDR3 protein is CASSLRTGAMGANVLTF. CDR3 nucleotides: TGTGCCAGCAGCTTGAGGACAGGGGCTATGGGGGCCAACGTCCTGACTTTC. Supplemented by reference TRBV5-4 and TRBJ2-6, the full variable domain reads ETGVTQSPTHLIKTRGQQVTLRCSSQSGHNTVSWYQQALGQGPQFIFQYYREEENGRGNFPPRFSGLQFPNYSSELNVNALELDDSALYLCASSLRTGAMGANVLTFGAGSRLTVL.

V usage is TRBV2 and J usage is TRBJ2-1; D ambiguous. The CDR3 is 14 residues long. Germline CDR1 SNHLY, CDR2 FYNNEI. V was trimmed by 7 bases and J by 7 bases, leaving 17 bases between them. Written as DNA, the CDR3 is TGTGCCAGCATAGGTCAGGAAAAAATAAATGAGCAGTTCTTC. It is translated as CASIGQEKINEQFF.

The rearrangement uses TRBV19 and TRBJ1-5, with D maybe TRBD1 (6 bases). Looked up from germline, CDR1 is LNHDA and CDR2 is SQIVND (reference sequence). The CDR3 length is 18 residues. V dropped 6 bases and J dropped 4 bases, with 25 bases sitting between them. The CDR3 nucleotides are TGTGCCAGTAGCCCCACAGGGTATGGAAGGGGTTTGAATCAGCCCCAGCATTTT. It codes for CASSPTGYGRGLNQPQHF.

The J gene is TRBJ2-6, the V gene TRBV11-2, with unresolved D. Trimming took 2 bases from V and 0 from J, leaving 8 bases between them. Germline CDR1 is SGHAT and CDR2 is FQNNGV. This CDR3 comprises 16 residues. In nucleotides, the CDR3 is TGTGCCAGCAGCTTAATACACCTCTCTGGGGCCAACGTCCTGACTTTC. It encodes CASSLIHLSGANVLTF.

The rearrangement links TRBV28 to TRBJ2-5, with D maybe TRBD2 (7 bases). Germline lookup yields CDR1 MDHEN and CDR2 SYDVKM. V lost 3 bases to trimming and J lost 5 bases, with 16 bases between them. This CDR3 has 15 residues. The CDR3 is CASSFEGGGEETQYF. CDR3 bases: TGTGCCAGCAGTTTCGAGGGGGGGGGCGAGGAGACCCAGTACTTC.

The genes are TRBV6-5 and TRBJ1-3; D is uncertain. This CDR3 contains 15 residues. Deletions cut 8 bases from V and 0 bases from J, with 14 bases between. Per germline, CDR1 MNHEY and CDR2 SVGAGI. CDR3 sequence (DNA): TGTGCCAGCTCCCCCCCGGGAGGCTCTGGAAACACCATATATTTT. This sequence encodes CASSPPGGSGNTIYF.

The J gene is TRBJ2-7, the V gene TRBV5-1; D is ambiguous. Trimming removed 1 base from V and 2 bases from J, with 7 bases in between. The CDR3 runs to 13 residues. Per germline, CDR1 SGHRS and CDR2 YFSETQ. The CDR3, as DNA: TGCGCCAGCAGCTTGAGTCAAACCTACGAGCAGTACTTC. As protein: CASSLSQTYEQYF.

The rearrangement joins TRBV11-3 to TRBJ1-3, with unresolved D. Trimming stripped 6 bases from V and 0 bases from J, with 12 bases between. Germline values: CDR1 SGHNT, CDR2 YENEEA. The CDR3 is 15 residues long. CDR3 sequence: CASRVTASSGNTIYF. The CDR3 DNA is TGTGCCAGCAGGGTGACGGCCAGCTCTGGAAACACCATATATTTT. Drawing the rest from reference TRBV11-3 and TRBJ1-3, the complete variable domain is EAGVVQSPRYKIIEKKQPVAFWCNPISGHNTLYWYLQNLGQGPELLIRYENEEAVDDSQLPKDRFSAERLKGVDSTLKIQPAELGDSAVYLCASRVTASSGNTIYFGEGSWLTVV.

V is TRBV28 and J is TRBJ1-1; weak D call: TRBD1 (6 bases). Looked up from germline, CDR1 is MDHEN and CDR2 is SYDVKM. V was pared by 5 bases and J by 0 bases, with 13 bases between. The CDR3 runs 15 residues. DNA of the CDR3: TGTGCCAGCAGTCCCCTGACAGGTTTGAACACTGAAGCTTTCTTT. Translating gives CASSPLTGLNTEAFF.

CDR3 DNA sequence: TGTGCCAGCAGCTTACCTGGGGCCAACGTCCTGACTTTC. Translation: CASSLPGANVLTF. The J gene is TRBJ2-6, the V gene TRBV11-3; D unresolved. Germline V gives CDR1 SGHNT, CDR2 YENEEA. With 2 bases removed from V and 2 bases from J, the gap between germline ends came to 1 base. The CDR3 is 13 residues long.

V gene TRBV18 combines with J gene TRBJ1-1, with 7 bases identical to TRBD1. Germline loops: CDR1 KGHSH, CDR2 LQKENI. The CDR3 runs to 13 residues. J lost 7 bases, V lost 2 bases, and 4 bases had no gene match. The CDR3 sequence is CASSPIRDSEAFF. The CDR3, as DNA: TGTGCCAGCTCACCAATCCGGGACAGTGAAGCTTTCTTT.

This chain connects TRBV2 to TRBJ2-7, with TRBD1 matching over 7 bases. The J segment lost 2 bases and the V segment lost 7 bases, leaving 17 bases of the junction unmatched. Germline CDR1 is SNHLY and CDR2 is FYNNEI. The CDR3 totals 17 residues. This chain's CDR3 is CASKLETGTAKAYEQYF. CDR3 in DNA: TGTGCCAGCAAACTTGAGACCGGGACAGCAAAAGCCTACGAGCAGTACTTC.

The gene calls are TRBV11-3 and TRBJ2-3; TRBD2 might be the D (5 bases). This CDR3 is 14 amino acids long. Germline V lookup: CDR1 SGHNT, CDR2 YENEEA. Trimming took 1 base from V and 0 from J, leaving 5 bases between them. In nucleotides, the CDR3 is TGTGCCAGCAGCTTAGGCGGGAGCACAGATACGCAGTATTTT. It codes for CASSLGGSTDTQYF.

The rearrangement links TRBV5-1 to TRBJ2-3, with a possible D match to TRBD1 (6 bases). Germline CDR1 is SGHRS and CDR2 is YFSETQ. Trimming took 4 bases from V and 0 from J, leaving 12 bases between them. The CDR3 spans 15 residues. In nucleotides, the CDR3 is TGCGCCAGCAGCCCCCCGGACAGAAGCACAGATACGCAGTATTTT. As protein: CASSPPDRSTDTQYF.

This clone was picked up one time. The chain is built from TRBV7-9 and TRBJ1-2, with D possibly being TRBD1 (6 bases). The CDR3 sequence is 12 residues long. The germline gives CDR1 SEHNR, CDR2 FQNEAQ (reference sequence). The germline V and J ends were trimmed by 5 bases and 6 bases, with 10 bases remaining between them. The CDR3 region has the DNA TGTGCCAGCAGCGCTCAGGGGCATGGCTACACCTTC. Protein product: CASSAQGHGYTF.

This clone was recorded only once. CDR3 residues: CASSSLTGAAGATNEKLFF. The CDR3 nucleotides are TGCGCCAGCAGCTCACTGACAGGGGCGGCAGGTGCAACTAATGAAAAACTGTTTTTT. The rearrangement joins TRBV5-1 to TRBJ1-4, with 8 bases that match TRBD1. CDR1 and CDR2 (germline): SGHRS, YFSETQ. V was clipped by 3 bases and J by 0 bases; unmatched bases: 13. The CDR3 runs to 19 residues.

CDR3 coding DNA: TGTGCCAGCAGCTCGGGACAGGGGGGATACGAGCAGTACTTC. Translating it yields CASSSGQGGYEQYF. The rearrangement joins TRBV5-4 to TRBJ2-7; 11 nucleotides align to TRBD1. After removal of 3 bases from V and 4 bases from J, the junction contained 3 bases not matched to a gene. CDR1 is SGHNT, CDR2 YYREEE, per germline (reference sequence). The length of the CDR3 is 14 residues.

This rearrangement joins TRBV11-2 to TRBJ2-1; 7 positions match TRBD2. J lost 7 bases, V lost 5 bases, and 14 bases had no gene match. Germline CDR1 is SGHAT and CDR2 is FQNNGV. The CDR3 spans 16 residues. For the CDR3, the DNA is TGTGCCAGCAGCAAAGCCGTAGCGGTCGGGGGGAATGAGCAGTTCTTC. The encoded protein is CASSKAVAVGGNEQFF.